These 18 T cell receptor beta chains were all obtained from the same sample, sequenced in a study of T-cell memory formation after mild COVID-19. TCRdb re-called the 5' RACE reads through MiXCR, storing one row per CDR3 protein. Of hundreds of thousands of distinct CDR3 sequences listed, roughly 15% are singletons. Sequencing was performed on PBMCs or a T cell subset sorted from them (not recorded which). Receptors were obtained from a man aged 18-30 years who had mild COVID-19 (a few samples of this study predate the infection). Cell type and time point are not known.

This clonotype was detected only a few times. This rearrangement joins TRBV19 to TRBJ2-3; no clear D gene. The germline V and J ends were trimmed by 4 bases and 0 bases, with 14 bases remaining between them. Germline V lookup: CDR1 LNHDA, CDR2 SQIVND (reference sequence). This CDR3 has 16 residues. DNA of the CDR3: TGTGCCAGTAGTAATCGTGGACCGATGAGCACAGATACGCAGTATTTT. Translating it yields CASSNRGPMSTDTQYF.

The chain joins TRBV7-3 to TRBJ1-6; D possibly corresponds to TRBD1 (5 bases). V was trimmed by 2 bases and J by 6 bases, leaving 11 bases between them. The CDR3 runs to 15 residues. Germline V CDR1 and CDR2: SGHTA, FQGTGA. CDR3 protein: CASSLRGATNSPLHF. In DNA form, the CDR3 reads TGTGCCAGCAGCTTACGAGGGGCAACTAATTCACCCCTCCACTTT.

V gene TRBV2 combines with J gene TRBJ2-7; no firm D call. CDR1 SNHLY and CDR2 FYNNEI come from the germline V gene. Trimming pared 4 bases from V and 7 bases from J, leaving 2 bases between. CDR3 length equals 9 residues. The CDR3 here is CASSGEQYV. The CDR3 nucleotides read TGTGCCAGCAGTGGGGAGCAGTACGTC.

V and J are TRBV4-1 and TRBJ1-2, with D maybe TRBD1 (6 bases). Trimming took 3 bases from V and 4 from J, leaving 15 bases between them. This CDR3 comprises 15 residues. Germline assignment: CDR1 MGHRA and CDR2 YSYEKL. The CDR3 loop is CASSHHRARGYGYTF. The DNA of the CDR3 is TGCGCCAGCAGCCATCACAGGGCCCGGGGCTATGGCTACACCTTC.

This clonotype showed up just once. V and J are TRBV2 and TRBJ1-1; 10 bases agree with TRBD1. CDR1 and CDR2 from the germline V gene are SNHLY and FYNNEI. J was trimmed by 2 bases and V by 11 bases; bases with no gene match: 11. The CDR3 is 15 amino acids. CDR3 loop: CAWDRGGPLNTEAFF. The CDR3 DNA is TGTGCCTGGGACAGGGGAGGACCCCTTAACACTGAAGCTTTCTTT.

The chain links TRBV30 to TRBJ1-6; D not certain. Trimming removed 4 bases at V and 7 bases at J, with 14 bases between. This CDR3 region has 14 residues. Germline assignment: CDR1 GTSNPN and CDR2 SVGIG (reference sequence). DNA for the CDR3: TGTGCCTGGACGTCTTTGAATACGAATTCACCCCTCCACTTT. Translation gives CAWTSLNTNSPLHF.

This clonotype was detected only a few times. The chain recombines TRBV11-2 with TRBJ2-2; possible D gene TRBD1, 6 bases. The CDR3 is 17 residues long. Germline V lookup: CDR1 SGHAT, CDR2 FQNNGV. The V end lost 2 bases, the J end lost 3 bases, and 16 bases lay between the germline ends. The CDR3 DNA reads TGTGCCAGCAGCTTAATCCCAGGGGCAGGTGACACCGGGGAGCTGTTTTTT. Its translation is CASSLIPGAGDTGELFF.

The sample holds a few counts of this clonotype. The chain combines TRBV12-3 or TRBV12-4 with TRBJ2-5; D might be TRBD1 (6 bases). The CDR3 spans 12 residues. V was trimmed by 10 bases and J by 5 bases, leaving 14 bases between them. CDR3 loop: CATSTGYETQYF. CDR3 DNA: TGTGCCACCTCAACAGGGTACGAGACCCAGTACTTC.

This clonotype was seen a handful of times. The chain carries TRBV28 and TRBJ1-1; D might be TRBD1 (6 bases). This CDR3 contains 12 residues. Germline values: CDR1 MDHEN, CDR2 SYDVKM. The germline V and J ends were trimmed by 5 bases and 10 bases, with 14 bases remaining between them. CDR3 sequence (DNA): TGTGCCAGCAGTGGGACGGGACAAGGAGCTTTCTTT. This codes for CASSGTGQGAFF.

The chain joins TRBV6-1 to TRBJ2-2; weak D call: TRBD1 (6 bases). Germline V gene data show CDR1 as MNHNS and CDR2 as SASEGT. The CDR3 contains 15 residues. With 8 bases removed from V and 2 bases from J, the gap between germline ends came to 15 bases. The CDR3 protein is CASGRAGVNTGELFF. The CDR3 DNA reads TGTGCCAGCGGGCGGGCAGGGGTAAACACCGGGGAGCTGTTTTTT.

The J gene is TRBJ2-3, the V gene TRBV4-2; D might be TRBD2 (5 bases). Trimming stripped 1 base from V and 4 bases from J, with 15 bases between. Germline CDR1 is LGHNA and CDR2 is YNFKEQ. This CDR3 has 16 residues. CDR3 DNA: TGTGCCAGCAGCCAAGCGTCGGGAAAGGGTTCAGATACGCAGTATTTT. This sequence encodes CASSQASGKGSDTQYF.

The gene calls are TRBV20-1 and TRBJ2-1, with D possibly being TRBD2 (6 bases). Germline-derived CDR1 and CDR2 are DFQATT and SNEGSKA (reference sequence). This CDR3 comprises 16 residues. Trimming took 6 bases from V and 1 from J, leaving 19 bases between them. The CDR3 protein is CSARGWRTNSYNEQFF. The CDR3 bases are TGCAGTGCCCGCGGATGGAGGACTAATTCCTACAATGAGCAGTTCTTC.

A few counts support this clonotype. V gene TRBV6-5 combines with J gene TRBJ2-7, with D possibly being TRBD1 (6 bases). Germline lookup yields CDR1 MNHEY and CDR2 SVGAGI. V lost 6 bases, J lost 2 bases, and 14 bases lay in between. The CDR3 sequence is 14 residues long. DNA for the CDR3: TGTGCCAGCAGAGGGGGTGCAGGTCCCTACGAGCAGTACTTC. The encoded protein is CASRGGAGPYEQYF.

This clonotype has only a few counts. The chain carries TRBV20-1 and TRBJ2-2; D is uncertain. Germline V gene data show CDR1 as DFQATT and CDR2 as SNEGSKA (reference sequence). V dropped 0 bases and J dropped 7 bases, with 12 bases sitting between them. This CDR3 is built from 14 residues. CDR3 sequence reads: CSAREQTAIGELFF. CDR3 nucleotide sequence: TGCAGTGCTAGAGAACAAACGGCGATCGGGGAGCTGTTTTTT.

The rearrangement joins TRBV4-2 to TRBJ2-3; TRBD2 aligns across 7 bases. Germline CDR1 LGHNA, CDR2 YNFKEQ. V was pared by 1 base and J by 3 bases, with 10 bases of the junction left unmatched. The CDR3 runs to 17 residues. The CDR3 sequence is CASSQAALRRGTDTQYF. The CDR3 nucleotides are TGTGCCAGCAGCCAAGCCGCTTTACGGCGGGGGACAGATACGCAGTATTTT.

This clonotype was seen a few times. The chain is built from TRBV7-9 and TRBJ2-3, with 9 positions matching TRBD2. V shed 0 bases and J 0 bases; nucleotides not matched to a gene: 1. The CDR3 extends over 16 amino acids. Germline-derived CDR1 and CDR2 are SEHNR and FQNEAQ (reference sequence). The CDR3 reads CASSLALAGSTDTQYF. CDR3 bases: TGTGCCAGCAGCTTAGCACTAGCGGGTAGCACAGATACGCAGTATTTT. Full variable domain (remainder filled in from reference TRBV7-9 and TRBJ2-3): DTGVSQNPRHKITKRGQNVTFRCDPISEHNRLYWYRQTLGQGPEFLTYFQNEAQLEKSRLLSDRFSAERPKGSFSTLEIQRTEQGDSAMYLCASSLALAGSTDTQYFGPGTRLTVL.

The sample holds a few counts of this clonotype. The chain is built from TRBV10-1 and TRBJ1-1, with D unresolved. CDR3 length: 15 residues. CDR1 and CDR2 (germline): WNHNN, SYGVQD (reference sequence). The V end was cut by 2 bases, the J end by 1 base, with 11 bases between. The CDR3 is CASSEAGEGNTEAFF. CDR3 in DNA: TGCGCCAGCAGTGAGGCCGGGGAAGGGAACACTGAAGCTTTCTTT.

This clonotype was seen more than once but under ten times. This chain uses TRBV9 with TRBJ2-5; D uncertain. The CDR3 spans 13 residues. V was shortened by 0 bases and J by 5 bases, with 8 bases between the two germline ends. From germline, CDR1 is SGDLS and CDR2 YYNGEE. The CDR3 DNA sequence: TGTGCCAGCAGCGTAGTTGGAGTGGAGACCCAGTACTTC. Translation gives CASSVVGVETQYF.